One sample yielded the 5 T cell receptor beta chains listed below, sequenced in a study of blood T cell repertoires in COVID-19. Produced via immunoSEQ multiplex PCR; TCRdb's table is partial and in-frame only. The sample yields about half a million clones, 80% to 90% seen once. The sample taken for sequencing was peripheral blood. These receptors originate from a human donor in a cohort sampled during active COVID-19.

The chain couples TRBV28 to TRBJ1-2, with D maybe TRBD1 (5 bases). Germline CDR1 reads MDHEN; CDR2 reads SYDVKM. The V and J ends lost 1 base and 7 bases respectively, with 16 bases between them. The CDR3 spans 15 residues. CDR3 protein: CASSLFHRGMGGYTF. The CDR3 DNA reads TGTGCCAGCAGTTTATTTCATCGGGGGATGGGTGGCTACACCTTC.

The rearrangement links TRBV18 to TRBJ2-2; the D gene is possibly TRBD2 (6 bases). Germline-derived CDR1 and CDR2 are KGHSH and LQKENI. Trimming shortened V by 3 bases and J by 3 bases, and 11 bases separated the two germline ends. The CDR3 has 15 amino acids. CDR3 protein: CASSPGGLDTGELFF. As DNA, the CDR3 is TGTGCCAGCTCACCGGGAGGATTGGACACCGGGGAGCTGTTTTTT.

The chain uses TRBV7-9 and TRBJ1-2; 9 bases fit TRBD1. Germline V gene lookup returns CDR1 SEHNR and CDR2 FQNEAQ (reference sequence). The CDR3 totals 15 residues. V shed 5 bases, J shed 2 bases, and the junction held 6 bases outside the gene matches. This CDR3 reads CASSPRDRENYGYTF. CDR3 nucleotide sequence: TGTGCCAGCAGCCCCAGGGACAGGGAAAACTATGGCTACACCTTC.

This clone has only a few counts. V is TRBV6-5 and J is TRBJ1-5; a possible D gene is TRBD1 (5 bases). Germline V gene lookup returns CDR1 MNHEY and CDR2 SVGAGI. The length of the CDR3 is 14 residues. Trimming removed 6 bases from V and 7 bases from J, with 16 bases in between. CDR3 sequence (DNA): TGTGCCAGCAGCCGTCAAGGGGTGAGGCAGCCCCAGCATTTT. Residues: CASSRQGVRQPQHF.

This clone was seen a single time. This chain joins TRBV7-9 and TRBJ2-5, with 8 nucleotides matching TRBD2. The J segment lost 5 bases and the V segment lost 2 bases, leaving 16 bases of the junction unmatched. The CDR3 has 18 amino acids. Germline CDR1 and CDR2: SEHNR and FQNEAQ (reference sequence). The CDR3 reads CASSLSKGLRGRFETQYF. CDR3 DNA: TGTGCCAGCAGCTTAAGCAAAGGGTTACGCGGGAGGTTCGAGACCCAGTACTTC.